Listed below are T cell receptor beta chains from one sample, sequenced in a study of blood T cell repertoires in COVID-19. TCRdb's copy holds only in-frame clones and misses some; the assay was immunoSEQ multiplex PCR. Seen here are about 360,000 clones, about 87% observed once, and the top ten hold around 2.9%. What was sequenced was peripheral blood. Receptor source: a human donor in a cohort sampled during active COVID-19. Each CDR3 is given without its conserved first and last residue.

v_call,j_call,cdr3_aa
TRBV5-1,TRBJ2-7,ASSFSRGQNYEQY
TRBV7-9,TRBJ1-5,ASSLGGRQPQH
TRBV3-1/TRBV3-2,TRBJ2-6,ASTPDRVGANVLT
TRBV19,TRBJ1-6,ASSMPRQGFNSPLH
TRBV19,TRBJ2-1,ASSISAGGEQF
TRBV27,TRBJ2-1,ASSIGLAGGFEQF
TRBV5-1,TRBJ2-7,ASSHIYRDRSSYEQY
TRBV7-2,TRBJ2-7,ASSSPSYEQY
TRBV5-4,TRBJ1-2,ASKAQGVKNGYT
TRBV2,TRBJ1-2,ASSATQGAGYGYT
TRBV4-1,TRBJ1-1,ASSQKRETEAF
TRBV27,TRBJ2-1,ASSFGREANEQF
TRBV5-1,TRBJ1-1,ASSWTGPLVNTEAF
TRBV29-1,TRBJ2-7,SVQKPGMEQY
TRBV3-1/TRBV3-2,TRBJ1-2,ASSQDWGGGYT
TRBV5-8,TRBJ2-7,ASSYTNYEQY
TRBV7-9,TRBJ1-5,ASSLTGTGEWQGNQPQH
TRBV27,TRBJ2-5,ASSDRSGTWQETQY
TRBV30,TRBJ2-1,AWSVGTSGSHEQF
TRBV7-2,TRBJ2-1,ASSLNSGSNEQF
TRBV9,TRBJ1-5,ASSVGAGHQPQH
TRBV7-9,TRBJ2-5,ASSPPTTTLYQETQY
TRBV5-1,TRBJ2-5,ASSLSTAQETQY
TRBV13,TRBJ2-7,ASSGAREFLNEQY
TRBV4-2,TRBJ2-7,ASSQETGIHEQY
TRBV5-1,TRBJ2-7,ASSPRSSGRREASYEQY
TRBV29-1,TRBJ1-1,SSRTGIGTEAF
TRBV3-1/TRBV3-2,TRBJ2-2,ASSQVSGGNTGELF
TRBV5-1,TRBJ2-5,ASSLAGGETQY
TRBV4-1,TRBJ1-1,ASSHDLILRGQGEGRAEAF
TRBV19,TRBJ2-7,ASSPRVTDYEQY
TRBV2,TRBJ2-3,ASTTESLTDTQY
TRBV7-9,TRBJ2-1,ASSLQGNEQF
TRBV19,TRBJ1-5,ASRRGQGSLPQPQH
TRBV4-1,TRBJ1-1,ASSQDSAGTGLNTEAF
TRBV28,TRBJ2-7,ASSTHTAEQY
TRBV20-1,TRBJ2-1,SASHSGGPYNEQF
TRBV15,TRBJ1-3,ATSRVGGGNTIY
TRBV19,TRBJ2-3,ASSSGTASDTQY
TRBV9,TRBJ2-2,ASSAGTSGNTGELF
TRBV3-1/TRBV3-2,TRBJ2-1,ASSQDLGADEQF
TRBV4-2,TRBJ2-7,ATSSGTGDYEQY
TRBV7-2,TRBJ1-1,ASSLMSGTEAF
TRBV7-2,TRBJ1-2,ASSTSGRGLGYT
TRBV19,TRBJ1-5,ASSAVRGNQPQH
TRBV6-2/TRBV6-3,TRBJ1-1,ASSPDRNPARVEAF
TRBV25-1,TRBJ2-7,ASSAPGLALSYEQY
TRBV6-5,TRBJ1-1,ASRASGTENTEAF